These 17 T cell receptor beta chains originate from one sample sequenced in a study of blood T cells in healthy people across ages (dated by TCRdb to the mid-2010s). The library was obtained by 5' RACE. Sequencing instrument: Illumina HiSeq 2500. A second PCR of roughly 7 to 12 cycles was performed with a sample-barcoded 5' primer and a J-beta primer mix. The public reads were run again by TCRdb, first through fastp at Q25 and then through MiXCR, and only productive beta chains were kept. Under each unique CDR3 protein, matching rows form one entry showing the most common genes and DNA. Recorded for this sample are 700,000 to 800,000 distinct CDR3 sequences; roughly 45% of them occurred a single time. The ten top clones hold under 25% of the sample. The sequenced sample was blood. The receptors stem from a woman aged 55-70 years in good health.

The gene calls are TRBV7-9 and TRBJ2-1, with 7 bases identical to TRBD2. The ends lost 5 bases at V and 8 bases at J; junction bases unmatched: 18. Germline CDR1 and CDR2: SEHNR and FQNEAQ (reference sequence). The CDR3 has 17 residues. CDR3 loop: CASSRNRRGLGRDEQFF. The CDR3 DNA sequence: TGTGCCAGCAGCCGGAACAGACGGGGCTTAGGGAGGGATGAGCAGTTCTTC.

This clonotype was recorded many times. V gene TRBV7-9 combines with J gene TRBJ2-5; no reliable D call. The CDR3 loop spans 14 amino acids. Germline values: CDR1 SEHNR, CDR2 FQNEAQ (reference sequence). Trimming shortened V by 1 base and J by 11 bases, and 17 bases separated the two germline ends. CDR3 nucleotide sequence: TGTGCCAGCAGCTTAGATGCCCAGGCCAATGAGCAGTACTTC. As protein: CASSLDAQANEQYF.

This clonotype was picked up a small number of times. J is TRBJ2-1 and V is TRBV4-2; D gene unclear. The V end was cut by 0 bases, the J end by 4 bases, with 10 bases between. The CDR3 is made up of 15 amino acids. Germline V gene lookup returns CDR1 LGHNA and CDR2 YNFKEQ. CDR3 residues: CASSQDDNDYNEQFF. The CDR3 DNA reads as TGTGCCAGCAGCCAAGACGATAACGATTACAATGAGCAGTTCTTC.

This chain links TRBV24-1 with TRBJ2-1, with D possibly TRBD1 on 6 matching bases. Germline CDR1 and CDR2: KGHDR and SFDVKD. The CDR3 spans 14 residues. V lost 1 base, J lost 7 bases, and 10 bases lay in between. The CDR3 bases are TGTGCCACCAGTGATTTAACAGGGCGAAATGAGCAGTTCTTC. It is translated as CATSDLTGRNEQFF.

On this clonotype itself: One end of the junction is discordant with germline, which a read error may explain. V usage is TRBV11-2 and J usage is TRBJ2-1; D is perhaps TRBD1 or TRBD2 (5 bases each). The germline V gene encodes CDR1 SGHAT and CDR2 FQNNGV. The CDR3 has 14 residues. CDR3 nucleotide sequence: TGTGCCAGCAGGTTAGCGATTGCAGGGAATGAGCAGCTCTTC. Amino acid sequence: CASRLAIAGNEQLF.

The chain couples TRBV9 to TRBJ2-3; D is possibly TRBD1 (5 bases). CDR3 length: 14 residues. The V and J ends lost 3 bases and 0 bases respectively, with 8 bases between them. Germline lookup yields CDR1 SGDLS and CDR2 YYNGEE. CDR3 nucleotide sequence: TGTGCCAGCAGCGACAGGTCAAGCACAGATACGCAGTATTTT. Protein: CASSDRSSTDTQYF.

The table lists this clonotype with a count of one. The V gene is TRBV29-1, the J gene TRBJ1-2, with D unclear. V dropped 0 bases and J dropped 0 bases, with 5 bases sitting between them. CDR1 is SQVTM and CDR2 is ANQGSEA in the germline V gene. This CDR3 contains 13 residues. DNA of the CDR3: TGCAGCGTTGAAGACACGGCTAACTATGGCTACACCTTC. As protein: CSVEDTANYGYTF.

This chain connects TRBV20-1 to TRBJ2-5; 10 bases are shared with TRBD1. With V trimmed by 5 bases and J by 4 bases, 1 base remained unmatched. Germline CDR1 reads DFQATT; CDR2 reads SNEGSKA (reference sequence). There are 12 residues in the CDR3. The CDR3 nucleotides are TGCAGTGCTGGACAGGGGGTAGAGACCCAGTACTTC. This gives the protein CSAGQGVETQYF.

This clonotype showed up just a few times. V is TRBV29-1 and J is TRBJ1-2; TRBD1 matches at 10 bases. V lost 4 bases, J lost 1 base, and 9 bases stayed unmatched. The CDR3 consists of 16 residues. Germline V gene sequence: CDR1 SQVTM, CDR2 ANQGSEA. The CDR3 is CSVGSPGTGDNYGYTF. CDR3 DNA: TGCAGCGTTGGGAGCCCCGGGACAGGGGATAACTATGGCTACACCTTC.

This clonotype has a handful of counts. The chain is built from TRBV28 and TRBJ1-2; D is unresolved. This CDR3 has 15 residues. The germline V gene has CDR1 MDHEN and CDR2 SYDVKM. The V end was cut by 3 bases, the J end by 7 bases, with 18 bases between. CDR3 in DNA: TGTGCCAGCAGTTTGATGGTAGGGAGTTCGGTTGGCTACACCTTC. Its protein is CASSLMVGSSVGYTF.

Note on this clonotype: Its ends do not fully match the called genes, so a read error is possible. The chain combines TRBV12-3 or TRBV12-4 with TRBJ1-1, with D hard to call. The CDR3 length is 14 residues. The CDR3 bases are TGTGCCAGCAGTTTCGGACCTTTGAACAGTGAAGCTTTCTTT. Translation: CASSFGPLNSEAFF.

Note on this clonotype: A much larger clone sits a single nucleotide away, making a read error possible. The CDR3 DNA follows: TGTGCCAGCAGCTTAAAAGCGGGCCCAACAATTTACAATGAGCAGTACTTC. Protein: CASSLKAGPTIYNEQYF. This rearrangement joins TRBV7-2 to TRBJ2-5, with D perhaps TRBD2 (6 bases). The CDR3 has 17 amino acids. Trimming took off 2 bases at V and 11 bases at J, with 27 bases between the two ends. Germline assignment: CDR1 SGHTA and CDR2 FQGNSA. Combining the CDR3 with reference TRBV7-2 and TRBJ2-5 gives the whole variable domain GAGVSQSPSNKVTEKGKDVELRCDPISGHTALYWYRQSLGQGLEFLIYFQGNSAPDKSGLPSDRFSAERTGGSVSTLTIQRTQQEDSAVYLCASSLKAGPTIYNEQYFGPGTRLLVL.

J is TRBJ2-1 and V is TRBV6-5; 10 bases map to TRBD2. V gave up 8 bases and J gave up 3 bases; unmatched junction bases: 10. CDR1 and CDR2 from the germline V gene are MNHEY and SVGAGI. This CDR3 is 16 amino acids long. CDR3: CASGRELAGNYNEQFF. The CDR3 DNA follows: TGTGCCAGCGGTCGAGAACTAGCGGGGAACTACAATGAGCAGTTCTTC.

This chain connects TRBV28 to TRBJ2-5; D assignment may be TRBD1 or TRBD2 (5 bases each). V lost 6 bases, J lost 5 bases, and 16 bases lay in between. The germline gives CDR1 MDHEN, CDR2 SYDVKM. The CDR3 is made up of 14 amino acids. CDR3 DNA: TGTGCCAGCAGCCGAGGGACCCTCGCGGAGACCCAGTACTTC. Translating gives CASSRGTLAETQYF. Drawing the rest from reference TRBV28 and TRBJ2-5, the complete variable domain is DVKVTQSSRYLVKRTGEKVFLECVQDMDHENMFWYRQDPGLGLRLIYFSYDVKMKEKGDIPEGYSVSREKKERFSLILESASTNQTSMYLCASSRGTLAETQYFGPGTRLLVL.

V and J are TRBV20-1 and TRBJ2-2; 8 nucleotides align to TRBD2. The CDR3 has 14 residues. Germline V CDR1 and CDR2: DFQATT, SNEGSKA (reference sequence). Trimming at V came to 2 bases and at J to 7 bases, leaving 6 bases not matched to a gene. CDR3 protein: CSARPGGLVGELFF. In DNA form, the CDR3 reads TGCAGTGCTAGACCGGGGGGGCTCGTCGGGGAGCTGTTTTTT.

The gene calls are TRBV28 and TRBJ2-7; the D gene is possibly TRBD2 (6 bases). Trimming removed 9 bases from V and 7 bases from J, with 19 bases in between. This CDR3 is 13 amino acids long. CDR1 and CDR2 (germline): MDHEN, SYDVKM. CDR3 residues: CASEGLSLNEQYF. For the CDR3, the DNA is TGTGCCAGTGAGGGACTCTCTTTGAATGAGCAGTACTTC. Full variable domain (missing parts from reference TRBV28 and TRBJ2-7): DVKVTQSSRYLVKRTGEKVFLECVQDMDHENMFWYRQDPGLGLRLIYFSYDVKMKEKGDIPEGYSVSREKKERFSLILESASTNQTSMYLCASEGLSLNEQYFGPGTRLTVT.

This clonotype appeared a few times. The rearrangement uses TRBV10-3 and TRBJ2-4; 12 bases agree with TRBD2. Per the germline V gene, CDR1 is ENHRY and CDR2 is SYGVKD. The V and J ends lost 8 bases and 7 bases, in that order; junction bases with no gene match: 9. The CDR3 is 15 amino acids. The CDR3 DNA reads TGTGCCATCTCGCTAGCGGGAGGGCCCTCGAACATTCAGTACTTC. It encodes CAISLAGGPSNIQYF.